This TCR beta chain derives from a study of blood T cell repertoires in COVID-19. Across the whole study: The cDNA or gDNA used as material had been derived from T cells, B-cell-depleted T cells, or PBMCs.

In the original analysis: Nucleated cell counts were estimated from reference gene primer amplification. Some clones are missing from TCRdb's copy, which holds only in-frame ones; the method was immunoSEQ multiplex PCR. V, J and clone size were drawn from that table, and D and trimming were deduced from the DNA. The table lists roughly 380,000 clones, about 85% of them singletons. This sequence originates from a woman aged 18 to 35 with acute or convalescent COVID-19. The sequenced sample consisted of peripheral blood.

The CDR3, as DNA: TGTGCCAGCAGCCCTCAGGGGGCCGCTGAAGCTTTCTTT. Amino acids: CASSPQGAAEAFF. This chain joins TRBV3-1 (or the pseudogene TRBV3-2) and TRBJ1-1; 8 bases are shared with TRBD1. The CDR3 length is 13 residues. Trimming cost V 4 bases and J 6 bases; bases outside gene matches: 4. Germline CDR1 reads LGHDT; CDR2 reads YNNKEL (reference sequence).